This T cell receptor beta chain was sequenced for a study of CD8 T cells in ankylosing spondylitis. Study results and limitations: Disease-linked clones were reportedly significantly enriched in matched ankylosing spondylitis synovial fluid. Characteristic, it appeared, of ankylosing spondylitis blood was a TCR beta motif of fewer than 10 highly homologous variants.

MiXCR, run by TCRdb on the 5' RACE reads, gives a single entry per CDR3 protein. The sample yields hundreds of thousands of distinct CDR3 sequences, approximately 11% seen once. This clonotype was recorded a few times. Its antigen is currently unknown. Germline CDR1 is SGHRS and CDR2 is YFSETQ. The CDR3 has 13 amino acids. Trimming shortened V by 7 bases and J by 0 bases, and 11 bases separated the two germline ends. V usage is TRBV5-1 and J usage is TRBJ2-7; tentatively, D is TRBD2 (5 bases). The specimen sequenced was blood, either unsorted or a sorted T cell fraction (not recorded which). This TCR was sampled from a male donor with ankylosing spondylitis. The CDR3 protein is CASEPGNSYEQYF. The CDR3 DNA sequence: TGCGCCAGCGAACCCGGGAACTCCTACGAGCAGTACTTC.